This T cell receptor (beta chain) stems from a study of control samples from healthy donors and cancer patients. The method was immunoSEQ multiplex PCR; TCRdb's version includes in-frame clones alone and lacks a portion of them. The sample includes over 150,000 clones, approximately 94% seen only once; the top ten take approximately 1.4%. The sequenced sample consisted of blood. This TCR was sampled from a woman younger than 35 in good health.

CDR3 residues: CASSQAERGYEQYF. The CDR3 bases are TGCGCCAGCAGCCAAGCGGAGCGGGGCTACGAGCAGTACTTC. This sequence joins TRBV4-3 and TRBJ2-7; TRBD2 agrees at 7 bases. V lost 1 base, J lost 3 bases, and 3 bases stayed unmatched. The germline CDR1 and CDR2 sequences are LGHNA and YSLEER. The CDR3 extends over 14 amino acids.